This passage covers 15 T cell receptor beta chains from one sample sequenced in a study of regulatory T cells in long-lasting Graves disease. The time point here: newly diagnosed GD, antithyroid drugs for less than 3 months. TCR sequences were obtained from RNA taken from PBMCs. Construction of the TCR beta libraries employed iRepertoire HTBI primers in conjunction with Arm-PCR of CDR3 regions. TCRdb independently ran MiXCR on the multiplex PCR reads; one entry per CDR3 protein. The sample lists 560,000 or so distinct CDR3 sequences; around 16% were seen once. Separately, the same data were catalogued under a study of T cells in Graves' hyperthyroidism and ophthalmopathy.

Specimen: peripheral blood mononuclear cells (PBMCs), collected at new diagnosis, from a patient treated with antithyroid drugs. These receptors were collected from a man aged 18 to 30 with Graves disease.

The chain carries TRBV4-2 and TRBJ2-2; the match to TRBD1 covers 7 bases. This CDR3 comprises 15 residues. Per the germline V gene, CDR1 is LGHNA and CDR2 is YNFKEQ. The ends lost 5 bases at V and 4 bases at J; junction bases unmatched: 7. The CDR3 sequence is CASSSRAGGTGELFF. The CDR3 nucleotides are TGTGCCAGCAGCAGCCGGGCAGGGGGCACCGGGGAGCTGTTTTTT.

This clonotype was recorded many times. V gene TRBV5-1 combines with J gene TRBJ1-3; D perhaps matches TRBD1 (5 bases). Germline V gene lookup returns CDR1 SGHRS and CDR2 YFSETQ. CDR3 length: 16 amino acids. V was cut by 4 bases and J by 0 bases, with 14 bases left in between. In DNA, the CDR3 is TGCGCCAGCAGCGGCCAGGGTGGGGACTCTGGAAACACCATATATTTT. Encoded protein: CASSGQGGDSGNTIYF.

This clonotype was counted only a few times. The rearrangement joins TRBV27 to TRBJ2-2; D might be TRBD1 (5 bases). The CDR3 consists of 15 residues. Germline loops: CDR1 MNHEY, CDR2 SMNVEV (reference sequence). V lost 2 bases, J lost 4 bases, and 11 bases lay in between. DNA of the CDR3: TGTGCCAGCAGTTTAGGCAGGGCTGGCACCGGGGAGCTGTTTTTT. Protein sequence: CASSLGRAGTGELFF.

Ten or more counts support this clonotype. This chain links TRBV7-2 with TRBJ2-5, with D tentatively TRBD1 (5 bases). The CDR3 runs to 15 residues. Between the trimmed V and J ends, which lost 5 bases and 9 bases, there was a span of 22 bases. Germline-derived CDR1 and CDR2 are SGHTA and FQGNSA. The CDR3 region is CASSPDSLGRISQYF. The CDR3 bases are TGTGCCAGCAGCCCAGACTCGCTGGGGCGAATTTCCCAGTACTTC.

This clonotype was seen a few times. The chain is built from TRBV28 and TRBJ2-7; 7 nucleotides agree with TRBD1. The CDR3 has 15 residues. Per germline, CDR1 MDHEN and CDR2 SYDVKM. V trimming: 6 bases; J trimming: 5 bases; junction bases outside the gene matches: 13. CDR3 DNA: TGTGCCAGCAGCTCTCCCCAACAGGGGACCCACGAGCAGTACTTC. This codes for CASSSPQQGTHEQYF.

This chain uses TRBV4-1 with TRBJ2-1; 13 nucleotides match TRBD2. The CDR3 spans 19 residues. Germline loops: CDR1 MGHRA, CDR2 YSYEKL. J was trimmed by 5 bases and V by 2 bases; bases with no gene match: 12. The CDR3 loop is CASSQTGTSGKYLNNEQFF. DNA for the CDR3: TGCGCCAGCAGCCAAACCGGGACTAGCGGGAAATATTTAAACAATGAGCAGTTCTTC.

This chain uses TRBV2 with TRBJ2-1; D is unclear. Deletions cut 6 bases from V and 8 bases from J, with 11 bases between. CDR3 size: 12 residues. Per the germline V gene, CDR1 is SNHLY and CDR2 is FYNNEI. The CDR3 region is CASRLVSDEQFF. CDR3 nucleotides: TGTGCCAGCAGGCTAGTCTCGGATGAGCAGTTCTTC.

This clonotype was seen many times. This chain connects TRBV12-3 or TRBV12-4 to TRBJ1-5; D remains ambiguous. With 3 bases removed from V and 1 base from J, the gap between germline ends came to 10 bases. This CDR3 is 15 amino acids long. The CDR3 spells CASSFNGVSNQPQHF. CDR3 DNA sequence: TGTGCCAGCAGTTTCAATGGGGTGAGCAATCAGCCCCAGCATTTT.

This clonotype was seen repeatedly, ten times or more. The chain carries TRBV3-1 and TRBJ2-4; a weak D match, TRBD1 (6 bases). V was pared by 5 bases and J by 7 bases, with 9 bases between. Per germline, CDR1 LGHDT and CDR2 YNNKEL (reference sequence). This CDR3 is 12 amino acids long. CDR3 amino acids: CASSGQSNIQYF. DNA of the CDR3: TGTGCCAGCAGCGGACAGAGCAACATTCAGTACTTC. Combining the CDR3 with reference TRBV3-1 and TRBJ2-4 gives the whole variable domain DTAVSQTPKYLVTQMGNDKSIKCEQNLGHDTMYWYKQDSKKFLKIMFSYNNKELIINETVPNRFSPKSPDKAHLNLHINSLELGDSAVYFCASSGQSNIQYFGAGTRLSVL.

This clonotype was counted at least ten times. The chain combines TRBV6-1 with TRBJ2-1, with D uncertain. Trimming stripped 3 bases from V and 9 bases from J, with 18 bases between. The CDR3 sequence is 15 residues long. Germline CDR1 MNHNS, CDR2 SASEGT. CDR3 residues: CASSDHRSLPPEQFF. The CDR3 DNA follows: TGTGCCAGCAGTGACCACCGGAGCCTCCCCCCTGAGCAGTTCTTC.

This clonotype has only a few counts. CDR3 DNA: TGTGCCTGGAGTGGGGGACAGGGACGGGATCAGCCCCAGCATTTT. Its translation: CAWSGGQGRDQPQHF. The chain recombines TRBV30 with TRBJ1-5; 9 positions agree with TRBD1. CDR1 is GTSNPN and CDR2 is SVGIG in the germline V gene (reference sequence). The CDR3 has 15 amino acids. J lost 5 bases, V lost 1 base, and 6 bases had no gene match.

This clonotype was detected many times. The chain employs TRBV30 and TRBJ2-7; TRBD1 aligns across 10 bases. This CDR3 spans 15 amino acids. Per germline, CDR1 GTSNPN and CDR2 SVGIG (reference sequence). V was clipped by 5 bases and J by 3 bases; unmatched bases: 10. The CDR3, as DNA: TGTGCCTGGCACCCGCCGGGACAGGGGCGCTACGAGCAGTACTTC. Protein product: CAWHPPGQGRYEQYF.

The chain couples TRBV19 to TRBJ2-1, with D possibly TRBD2 on 6 matching bases. Trimming removed 3 bases at V and 9 bases at J, with 18 bases between. CDR1 is LNHDA, CDR2 SQIVND, per germline (reference sequence). The CDR3 has 15 residues. The CDR3 spells CASSIGTLASGEQFF. CDR3 coding DNA: TGTGCCAGTAGTATTGGGACCCTAGCGTCGGGTGAGCAGTTCTTC.

This clonotype was picked up a small number of times. The rearrangement links TRBV12-3 or TRBV12-4 to TRBJ2-2, with D tentatively TRBD2 (5 bases). The CDR3 is 14 residues long. Trimming removed 3 bases from V and 6 bases from J, with 11 bases in between. CDR3: CASSFLGSPGELFF. The CDR3, as DNA: TGTGCCAGCAGTTTTCTTGGGAGCCCCGGGGAGCTGTTTTTT.

This chain uses TRBV11-2 with TRBJ2-5; D not resolved. Looked up from germline, CDR1 is SGHAT and CDR2 is FQNNGV. The CDR3 extends over 17 amino acids. The V end lost 0 bases, the J end lost 3 bases, and 17 bases lay between the germline ends. CDR3 sequence: CASSLDSYRVGEETQYF. The DNA for the CDR3 is TGTGCCAGCAGCTTAGATAGTTACCGGGTTGGGGAAGAGACCCAGTACTTC.